This TCR beta chain was captured by sequencing in a study of cytomegalovirus exposure and HLA in healthy donors. Study-level points and caveats: In a later analysis, at a false discovery rate of 0.05, roughly 16,000 TCR beta sequences matched HLA alleles. Later on, a genetic analysis was performed. It linked a missense variant in DCLRE1C with V- and J-gene trimming of TCR beta.

The length of the CDR3 is 18 residues. Trimming cost V 1 base and J 0 bases, with 16 bases left between them. The germline gives CDR1 LGHNA, CDR2 YNFKEQ. The PCR was carried out with 60 Vbeta primers and 13 Jbeta primers. The table came from immunoSEQ multiplex PCR; TCRdb's copy has only in-frame clones and leaves some out. The repertoire holds about 110,000 clones, with 65% to 80% as singletons. Details on this clone: Its antigen is not known.

The chain couples TRBV4-2 to TRBJ2-1; no reliable D call. Sequencing was performed on PBMCs. The receptor was isolated from a woman in her fifties or sixties in good health and CMV-seropositive. The CDR3 region is CASSQAVSAASSYNEQFF. CDR3 nucleotides: TGTGCCAGCAGCCAAGCCGTTTCGGCGGCCAGCTCCTACAATGAGCAGTTCTTC.